One T cell receptor beta chain is described in this entry. The data originate from a study of preoperative IRX-2 immunotherapy in early breast cancer. Treatment here: preoperative locoregional IRX-2 cytokine immunotherapy. Patients received preoperative, locoregional IRX-2 cytokine immunotherapy in a phase Ib study. The V and J ends lost 3 bases and 3 bases, in that order; junction bases with no gene match: 7. This CDR3 is 15 amino acids long. Germline V lookup: CDR1 SGHNT, CDR2 YENEEA. TCRdb's copy holds only in-frame clones and misses some; the assay was immunoSEQ multiplex PCR. The sample lists a few thousand clones, 65% to 70% seen once, with about 16% in the top ten.

The TCR comes from a human donor with breast cancer. The input for sequencing was tumor tissue, taken after IRX-2 immunotherapy. V usage is TRBV11-3 and J usage is TRBJ2-7; the match to TRBD2 covers 8 bases. CDR3 nucleotides: TGTGCCAGCAGCTTTGACGGGACTAGTAGCTACGAGCAGTACTTC. This encodes CASSFDGTSSYEQYF.